These 17 T cell receptor beta chains came from one sample sequenced in a study of identical twins. TCRdb independently ran MiXCR on the 5' RACE reads; one entry per CDR3 protein. The sample shows a few hundred thousand distinct CDR3 sequences, over 8.5% of them seen only once. These data were also reused for a study on yellow fever vaccine responses in identical twins.

Material for sequencing was PBMCs. Receptors were obtained from a woman between 18 and 30 years old in good health.

This clonotype was recorded at least ten times. The chain recombines TRBV29-1 with TRBJ2-7, with D hard to call. With 4 bases removed from V and 3 bases from J, the gap between germline ends came to 7 bases. This CDR3 spans 11 amino acids. CDR1 and CDR2 (germline): SQVTM, ANQGSEA. The CDR3 bases are TGCAGCGTTGTGGCGTACTACGAGCAGTACTTC. Translation gives CSVVAYYEQYF.

This clonotype came up a few times. This sequence joins TRBV12-3 or TRBV12-4 and TRBJ2-5, with D tentatively TRBD2 (5 bases). The CDR3 is made up of 17 amino acids. V was pared by 3 bases and J by 2 bases, with 19 bases between. As DNA, the CDR3 is TGTGCCAGCAGTTTGTCCGGGGAGCGCGATCCACAAGAGACCCAGTACTTC. Amino acids: CASSLSGERDPQETQYF.

This clonotype came up many times. DNA of the CDR3: TGTGCCAGCAGCAAAGATTCAAGGGTACTCAACTATGGCTACACCTTC. Its protein product is CASSKDSRVLNYGYTF. The rearrangement uses TRBV21-1 and TRBJ1-2. TRBV21-1 is an annotated pseudogene. This CDR3 is built from 16 residues.

This clonotype showed up just a few times. This chain connects TRBV3-1 to TRBJ2-7, with a weak D call TRBD2 (6 bases). This CDR3 has 12 amino acids. V dropped 5 bases and J dropped 6 bases, with 11 bases sitting between them. In germline, CDR1 is LGHDT, CDR2 YNNKEL (reference sequence). CDR3 sequence reads: CASSDAGREQYF. The CDR3 DNA reads as TGTGCCAGCAGCGACGCGGGGCGCGAGCAGTACTTC.

The chain employs TRBV5-1 and TRBJ2-2; the match to TRBD2 covers 10 bases. The V and J ends lost 1 base and 5 bases, in that order; junction bases with no gene match: 5. Germline V gene data show CDR1 as SGHRS and CDR2 as YFSETQ. This CDR3 contains 16 residues. The CDR3 sequence is CASSLPELAGTGELFF. CDR3 nucleotides: TGCGCCAGCAGCTTGCCGGAACTAGCGGGAACCGGGGAGCTGTTTTTT.

This clonotype was detected once. The chain recombines TRBV30 with TRBJ2-7, with TRBD1 as a possible D gene (6 bases). V gave up 3 bases and J gave up 4 bases, with 13 bases separating them. Germline CDR1 is GTSNPN and CDR2 is SVGIG (reference sequence). The CDR3 sequence is 13 residues long. This CDR3 reads CAWRKAGAYEQYF. The DNA of the CDR3 is TGTGCCTGGAGGAAAGCAGGGGCTTACGAGCAGTACTTC.

The genes are TRBV7-3 and TRBJ2-6, with D perhaps matching TRBD1 or TRBD2 (6 bases each). Looked up from germline, CDR1 is SGHTA and CDR2 is FQGTGA. This CDR3 comprises 17 residues. V shed 5 bases and J shed 0 bases, with 14 bases lying between them. The CDR3 nucleotides are TGTGCCAGCAGCCCGGTGGGGGGCAGCTCTGGGGCCAACGTCCTGACTTTC. As protein: CASSPVGGSSGANVLTF.

V and J are TRBV5-1 and TRBJ1-1; D gene uncertain. From germline, CDR1 is SGHRS and CDR2 YFSETQ. The CDR3 runs 14 residues. Trimming stripped 2 bases from V and 2 bases from J, with 10 bases between. CDR3 nucleotides: TGCGCCAGCAGCTTCGGCCCCATCAACACTGAAGCTTTCTTT. This translates into CASSFGPINTEAFF.

V gene TRBV7-8 combines with J gene TRBJ1-1; TRBD1 aligns across 9 bases. CDR1 is SGHVS and CDR2 is FQNEAQ in the germline V gene. The CDR3 is 18 residues long. After removal of 5 bases from V and 0 bases from J, the junction contained 13 bases not matched to a gene. The DNA for the CDR3 is TGTGCCAGCAGCAGCACCCGACAGGGGGGCTACATGAACACTGAAGCTTTCTTT. Protein: CASSSTRQGGYMNTEAFF.

The table lists this clonotype with many counts. The chain has TRBV20-1 and TRBJ2-3; D is perhaps TRBD1 (6 bases). Deletions cut 1 base from V and 7 bases from J, with 9 bases between. Per germline, CDR1 DFQATT and CDR2 SNEGSKA (reference sequence). The CDR3 has 12 residues. The CDR3 is CSARGGQNTQYF. CDR3 nucleotide sequence: TGCAGTGCTAGAGGCGGACAGAATACGCAGTATTTT.

The V gene is TRBV3-1, the J gene TRBJ2-4; no reliable D call. This CDR3 comprises 15 residues. The V gene lost 5 bases and the J gene lost 2 bases, with 13 bases spanning the gap. Germline CDR1 LGHDT, CDR2 YNNKEL (reference sequence). CDR3 in DNA: TGTGCCAGCAGCTCATATCGGCTAACCAAAAACATTCAGTACTTC. Translated: CASSSYRLTKNIQYF. Complete variable domain (other parts from reference TRBV3-1 and TRBJ2-4): DTAVSQTPKYLVTQMGNDKSIKCEQNLGHDTMYWYKQDSKKFLKIMFSYNNKELIINETVPNRFSPKSPDKAHLNLHINSLELGDSAVYFCASSSYRLTKNIQYFGAGTRLSVL.

This sequence joins TRBV10-3 and TRBJ1-4; D is uncertain. Per germline, CDR1 ENHRY and CDR2 SYGVKD. The length of the CDR3 is 13 residues. V gave up 0 bases and J gave up 7 bases, with 6 bases separating them. This CDR3 reads CAISESSVEKLFF. In nucleotides, the CDR3 is TGTGCCATCAGTGAGTCGTCGGTTGAAAAACTGTTTTTT.

This clonotype was detected ten times or more. The chain links TRBV6-5 to TRBJ1-2; weak D call: TRBD1 (5 bases). V gave up 4 bases and J gave up 4 bases, with 7 bases separating them. CDR3 size: 12 residues. Germline lookup yields CDR1 MNHEY and CDR2 SVGAGI. The CDR3 DNA reads as TGTGCCAGCAGTTTGGGGCCCTATGGCTACACCTTC. Encoded protein: CASSLGPYGYTF.

This clonotype was observed many times. The rearrangement joins TRBV4-3 to TRBJ2-1; possibly TRBD2 for D (6 bases). The germline V gene has CDR1 LGHNA and CDR2 YSLEER. The CDR3 runs 15 residues. V was clipped by 2 bases and J by 7 bases, with 15 bases between them. CDR3 nucleotides: TGCGCCAGCAGCCAATCTAGCGCCACTAGAAATGAGCAGTTCTTC. This encodes CASSQSSATRNEQFF.

This sequence joins TRBV7-2 and TRBJ2-5; D is possibly TRBD2 (7 bases). The V end was cut by 6 bases, the J end by 7 bases, with 18 bases between. The CDR3 spans 14 residues. CDR1 and CDR2 from the germline V gene are SGHTA and FQGNSA. CDR3 in amino acids: CASSGSGGVVTQYF. In DNA form, the CDR3 reads TGTGCCAGCAGTGGTTCGGGGGGCGTTGTGACCCAGTACTTC.

There are a few counts of this clonotype. The J gene is TRBJ2-3, the V gene TRBV7-9, with 10 bases that match TRBD2. From germline, CDR1 is SEHNR and CDR2 FQNEAQ (reference sequence). Losses at the gene ends were 5 bases for V and 1 base for J; bases not matched to a gene: 6. CDR3 length: 16 residues. CDR3 sequence (DNA): TGTGCCAGCAGCCGGACTAGCGGTAGAGGCACAGATACGCAGTATTTT. Amino acids: CASSRTSGRGTDTQYF. Combining the CDR3 with reference TRBV7-9 and TRBJ2-3 gives the whole variable domain DTGVSQNPRHKITKRGQNVTFRCDPISEHNRLYWYRQTLGQGPEFLTYFQNEAQLEKSRLLSDRFSAERPKGSFSTLEIQRTEQGDSAMYLCASSRTSGRGTDTQYFGPGTRLTVL.

This clonotype was found a few times. The rearrangement links TRBV6-2 or TRBV6-3 to TRBJ2-1; D perhaps matches TRBD1 (6 bases). CDR1 is MNHEY, CDR2 SVGEGT, per germline. Trimming took off 6 bases at V and 0 bases at J, with 21 bases between the two ends. The CDR3 is 18 amino acids. CDR3 DNA: TGTGCCAGCAGGCCAATCCTATCAGGGGTGAGCTCCTACAATGAGCAGTTCTTC. It specifies CASRPILSGVSSYNEQFF.